The present T cell receptor (beta chain) was sequenced within a study of blood T cell repertoires in COVID-19. Libraries were prepared by immunoSEQ multiplex PCR; TCRdb keeps only in-frame clonotypes and omits some of them. This table has about 88,000 clones, around 87% appearing once. The ends lost 8 bases at V and 2 bases at J; junction bases unmatched: 17. The length of the CDR3 is 17 residues. The germline V gene encodes CDR1 ENHRY and CDR2 SYGVKD. Sequencing used peripheral blood. This clonotype was obtained from a male donor with acute or convalescent COVID-19. This chain uses TRBV10-3 with TRBJ1-2; 7 positions match TRBD1. CDR3 coding DNA: TGTGCCATCGGTTCAGCAGGAGGGGACAGTTCCAACTATGGCTACACCTTC. Translation gives CAIGSAGGDSSNYGYTF.